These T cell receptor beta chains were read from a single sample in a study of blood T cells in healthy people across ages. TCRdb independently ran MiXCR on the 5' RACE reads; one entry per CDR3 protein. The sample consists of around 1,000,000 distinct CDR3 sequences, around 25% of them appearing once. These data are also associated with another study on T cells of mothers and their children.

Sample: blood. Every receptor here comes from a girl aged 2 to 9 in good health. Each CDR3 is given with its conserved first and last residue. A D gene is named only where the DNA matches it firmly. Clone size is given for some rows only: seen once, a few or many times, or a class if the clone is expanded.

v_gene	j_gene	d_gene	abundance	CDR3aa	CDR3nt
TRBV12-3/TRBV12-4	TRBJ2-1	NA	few	CASSLESLSYNEQFF	TGTGCCAGCAGTTTAGAATCACTTTCCTACAATGAGCAGTTCTTC
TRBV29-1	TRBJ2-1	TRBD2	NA	CSVASFRTSGRNNEQFF	TGCAGCGTTGCAAGTTTTCGGACTAGCGGGAGGAACAATGAGCAGTTCTTC
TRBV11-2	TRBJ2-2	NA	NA	CASSKIAGAPAGELFF	TGTGCCAGCAGCAAAATCGCGGGGGCGCCCGCCGGGGAGCTGTTTTTT
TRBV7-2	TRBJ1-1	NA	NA	CASSLVTGGTEAFF	TGTGCCAGCAGCTTAGTCACCGGAGGCACTGAAGCTTTCTTT
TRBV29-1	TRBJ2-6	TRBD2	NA	CSAGTGGSSGANVLTF	TGCAGCGCCGGGACGGGGGGGAGCTCTGGGGCCAACGTCCTGACTTTC
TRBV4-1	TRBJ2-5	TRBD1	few	CASSQEGTERETQYF	TGCGCCAGCAGCCAAGAGGGGACAGAGCGTGAGACCCAGTACTTC
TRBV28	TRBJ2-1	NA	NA	CASSLTNQYNEQFF	TGTGCCAGCAGTTTAACCAATCAGTACAATGAGCAGTTCTTC
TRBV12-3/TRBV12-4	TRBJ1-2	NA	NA	CAGSDPFYGYTF	TGTGCCGGCAGTGACCCTTTCTATGGCTACACCTTC
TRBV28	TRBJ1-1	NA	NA	CASINRVGRMNTEAFF	TGTGCCAGCATCAACCGTGTCGGCAGGATGAACACTGAAGCTTTCTTT
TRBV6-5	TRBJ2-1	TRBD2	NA	CASRVAGAFYNEQFF	TGTGCCAGCAGGGTAGCGGGAGCCTTCTACAATGAGCAGTTCTTC
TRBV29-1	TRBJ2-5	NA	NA	CSVVLDSETQYF	TGCAGCGTTGTCCTCGACTCGGAGACCCAGTACTTC
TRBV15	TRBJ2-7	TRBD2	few	CATSREGVTGGSYEQYF	TGTGCCACCAGCAGAGAAGGGGTTACGGGGGGCTCCTACGAGCAGTACTTC
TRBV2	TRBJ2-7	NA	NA	CASMPGFGNYEQYF	TGTGCCAGCATGCCTGGTTTCGGTAACTACGAGCAGTACTTC
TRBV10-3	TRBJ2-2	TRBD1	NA	CAISEPPGQGSGELFF	TGTGCCATCAGTGAGCCCCCGGGACAGGGGTCAGGGGAGCTGTTTTTT
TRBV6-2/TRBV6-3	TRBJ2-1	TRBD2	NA	CASRGLLAGGYNEQFF	TGTGCCAGCAGGGGACTCCTAGCGGGGGGTTACAATGAGCAGTTCTTC
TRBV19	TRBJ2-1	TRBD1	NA	CASSPGTGGGFEQFF	TGTGCCAGTAGTCCCGGGACAGGGGGCGGATTTGAGCAGTTCTTC
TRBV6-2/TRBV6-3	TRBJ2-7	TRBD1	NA	CASSYSGGFDEQYF	TGTGCCAGCAGTTATTCAGGGGGCTTCGACGAGCAGTACTTC
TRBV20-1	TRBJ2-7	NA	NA	CSATSTGIEQYF	TGCAGTGCTACGTCCACAGGGATCGAGCAGTACTTC
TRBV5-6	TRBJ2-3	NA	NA	CASSSRGGNTDTQYF	TGTGCCAGCAGCTCCAGGGGGGGCAACACAGATACGCAGTATTTT
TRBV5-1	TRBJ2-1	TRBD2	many	CASSLIGGSYNEQFF	TGTGCCAGCAGCTTAATCGGGGGGAGCTACAATGAGCAGTTCTTC
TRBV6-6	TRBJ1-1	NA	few	CASSIEPYTEAFF	TGTGCCAGCTCCATCGAACCGTACACTGAAGCCTTCTTT
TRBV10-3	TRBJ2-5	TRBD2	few	CAISDLTSTETQYF	TGTGCCATCAGTGACCTGACTAGCACGGAGACCCAGTACTTC
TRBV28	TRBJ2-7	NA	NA	CASSLQGTPRGEQYF	TGTGCCAGCAGTTTGCAGGGCACCCCAAGGGGCGAGCAGTACTTC
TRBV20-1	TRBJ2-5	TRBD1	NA	CSTRDRAGKETQYF	TGCAGTACTAGGGACAGGGCAGGTAAAGAGACCCAGTACTTC
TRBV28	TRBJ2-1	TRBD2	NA	CASSPFGGRADEQFF	TGTGCCAGCAGCCCATTTGGCGGGAGGGCCGATGAGCAGTTCTTC
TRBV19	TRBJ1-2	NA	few	CASSTDRDLYGYTF	TGTGCCAGTAGTACCGATCGGGACCTCTATGGCTACACCTTC
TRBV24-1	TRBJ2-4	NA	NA	CATSDRLGGNTQYF	TGTGCCACCAGTGATCGACTAGGGGGTAACACTCAGTACTTC
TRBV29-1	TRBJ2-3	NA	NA	CSVEGVGVPDTQYF	TGCAGCGTTGAGGGCGTGGGGGTACCAGATACGCAGTATTTT